This record concerns one T cell receptor beta chain sequence. Additional DNA sequences in this sample encode the identical CDR3. Methods used by the authors: Estimation of nucleated cell counts was performed using reference gene primer amplification. Only in-frame clones appear in the TCRdb table, and some are missing; sequencing was by immunoSEQ multiplex PCR. V, J and clone size were drawn from that table, and D and trimming were deduced from the DNA. The sample carries around 97,000 clones, roughly 87% recorded once. V was clipped by 1 base and J by 0 bases, with 6 bases between them. The V gene's germline CDR1 is MNHNS and CDR2 SASEGT. CDR3 size: 14 residues. The record originates from a study of blood T cell repertoires in COVID-19. Whole-study context: The samples span acute and convalescent COVID-19 from the United States, Italy and Spain. The cDNA or gDNA used as material had been derived from T cells, B-cell-depleted T cells, or PBMCs.

The chain couples TRBV6-1 to TRBJ1-1; D gene uncertain. Sequenced: peripheral blood. This TCR came from a human donor in a cohort sampled during active COVID-19. CDR3 loop: CASSEVPVNTEAFF. The CDR3 DNA reads as TGTGCCAGCAGTGAAGTGCCGGTGAACACTGAAGCTTTCTTT.